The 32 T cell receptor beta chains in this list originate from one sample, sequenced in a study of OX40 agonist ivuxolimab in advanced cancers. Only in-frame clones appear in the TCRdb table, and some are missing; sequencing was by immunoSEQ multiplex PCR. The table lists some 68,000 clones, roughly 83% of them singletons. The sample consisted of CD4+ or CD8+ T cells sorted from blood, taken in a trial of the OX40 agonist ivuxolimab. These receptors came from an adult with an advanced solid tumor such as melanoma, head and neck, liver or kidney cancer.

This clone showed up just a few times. The CDR3 DNA sequence: TGCGCCAGCAGCTTCGGAGGGCGGAGCTCCTACAATGAGCAGTTCTTC. This codes for CASSFGGRSSYNEQFF. V usage is TRBV5-1 and J usage is TRBJ2-1, with D possibly being TRBD2 (6 bases). The germline gives CDR1 SGHRS, CDR2 YFSETQ. CDR3 length: 16 residues. The V end was cut by 2 bases, the J end by 0 bases, with 12 bases between.

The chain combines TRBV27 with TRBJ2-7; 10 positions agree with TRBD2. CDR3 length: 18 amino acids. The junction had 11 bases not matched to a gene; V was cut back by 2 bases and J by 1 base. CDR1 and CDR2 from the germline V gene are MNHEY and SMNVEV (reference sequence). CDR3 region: CASSLGTSALLGSYEQYF. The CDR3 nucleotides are TGTGCCAGCAGTTTAGGGACTAGCGCCCTATTGGGGTCCTACGAGCAGTACTTC.

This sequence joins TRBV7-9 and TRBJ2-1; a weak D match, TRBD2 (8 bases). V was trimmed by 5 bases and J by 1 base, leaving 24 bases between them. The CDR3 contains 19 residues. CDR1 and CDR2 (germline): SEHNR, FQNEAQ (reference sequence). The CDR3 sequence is CASSPEQGSSGGSYNEQFF. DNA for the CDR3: TGTGCCAGCAGCCCCGAACAGGGGTCAAGCGGGGGATCCTACAATGAGCAGTTCTTC.

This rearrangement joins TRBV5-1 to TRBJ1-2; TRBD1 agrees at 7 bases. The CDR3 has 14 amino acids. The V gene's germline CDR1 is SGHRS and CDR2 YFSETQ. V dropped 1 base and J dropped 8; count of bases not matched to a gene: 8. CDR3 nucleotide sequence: TGCGCCAGCAGCTTGCTGACAGGGAGTGAAGGCTACACCTTC. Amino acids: CASSLLTGSEGYTF.

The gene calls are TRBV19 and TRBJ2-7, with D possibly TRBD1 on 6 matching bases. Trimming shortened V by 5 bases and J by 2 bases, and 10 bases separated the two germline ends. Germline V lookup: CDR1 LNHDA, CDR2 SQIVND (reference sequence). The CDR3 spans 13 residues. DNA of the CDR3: TGTGCCAGTAGTCAGGGACATCCCTACGAGCAGTACTTC. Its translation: CASSQGHPYEQYF.

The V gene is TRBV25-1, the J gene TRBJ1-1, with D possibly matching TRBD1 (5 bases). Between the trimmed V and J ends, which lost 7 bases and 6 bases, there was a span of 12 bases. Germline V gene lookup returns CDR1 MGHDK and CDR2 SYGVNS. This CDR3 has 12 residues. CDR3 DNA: TGTGCCAGCACTAGAGGGGCGGCTGAAGCTTTCTTT. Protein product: CASTRGAAEAFF. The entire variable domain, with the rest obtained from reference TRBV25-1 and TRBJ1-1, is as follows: EADIYQTPRYLVIGTGKKITLECSQTMGHDKMYWYQQDPGMELHLIHYSYGVNSTEKGDLSSESTVSRIRTEHFPLTLESARPSHTSQYLCASTRGAAEAFFGQGTRLTVV.

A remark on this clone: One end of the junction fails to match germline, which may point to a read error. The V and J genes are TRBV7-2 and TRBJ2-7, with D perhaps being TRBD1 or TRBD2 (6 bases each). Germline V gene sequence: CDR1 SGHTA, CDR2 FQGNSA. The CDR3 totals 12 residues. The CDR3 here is CASSLERGPSDF. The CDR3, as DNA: TGTGCCAGCAGCTTAGAACGGGGGCCCTCAGACTTC.

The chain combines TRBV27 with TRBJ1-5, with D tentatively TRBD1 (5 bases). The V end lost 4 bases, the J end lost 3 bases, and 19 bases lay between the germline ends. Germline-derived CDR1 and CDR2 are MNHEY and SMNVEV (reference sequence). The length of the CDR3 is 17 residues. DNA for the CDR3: TGTGCCAGCAGTTCAACAACCGGGACCGGTTTCAATCAGCCCCAGCATTTT. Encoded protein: CASSSTTGTGFNQPQHF.

CDR3 nucleotides: TGTGCCAGCAGTCCTGGGTGGGGCTACACCTTC. Translating gives CASSPGWGYTF. This sequence joins TRBV6-6 and TRBJ1-2; D uncertain. This CDR3 is built from 11 residues. With 5 bases removed from V and 8 bases from J, the gap between germline ends came to 9 bases. Germline CDR1 and CDR2: MNHNY and SVGAGI (reference sequence).

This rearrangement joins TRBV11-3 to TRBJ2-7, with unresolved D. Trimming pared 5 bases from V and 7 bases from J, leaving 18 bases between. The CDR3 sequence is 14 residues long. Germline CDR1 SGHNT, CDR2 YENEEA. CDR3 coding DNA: TGTGCCAGCAGCCCCCGGCTCAACGTCGGGGAGCAGTACTTC. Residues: CASSPRLNVGEQYF.

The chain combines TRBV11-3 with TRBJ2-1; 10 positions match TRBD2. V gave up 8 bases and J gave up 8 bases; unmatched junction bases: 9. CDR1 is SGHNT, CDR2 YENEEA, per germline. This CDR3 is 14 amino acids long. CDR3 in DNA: TGTGCCAGCTCTCGAAGCGGGGGGGCACATGAGCAGTTCTTC. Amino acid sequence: CASSRSGGAHEQFF.

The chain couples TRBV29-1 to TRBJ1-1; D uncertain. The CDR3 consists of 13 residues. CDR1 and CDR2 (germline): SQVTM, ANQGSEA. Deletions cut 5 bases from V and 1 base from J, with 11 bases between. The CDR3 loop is CSVCPSSNTEAFF. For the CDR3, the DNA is TGCAGCGTTTGCCCCTCATCGAACACTGAAGCTTTCTTT. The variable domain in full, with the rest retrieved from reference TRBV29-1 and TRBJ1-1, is SAVISQKPSRDICQRGTSLTIQCQVDSQVTMMFWYRQQPGQSLTLIATANQGSEATYESGFVIDKFPISRPNLTFSTLTVSNMSPEDSSIYLCSVCPSSNTEAFFGQGTRLTVV.

The CDR3 region has the DNA TGTGCCATCAGTGAGTTAGGCCGGTCGGCAACTAATGAAAAACTGTTTTTT. Translating it yields CAISELGRSATNEKLFF. This sequence joins TRBV10-3 and TRBJ1-4; no firm D call. This CDR3 is built from 17 residues. CDR1 is ENHRY and CDR2 is SYGVKD in the germline V gene. V was clipped by 1 base and J by 0 bases, with 12 bases between them.

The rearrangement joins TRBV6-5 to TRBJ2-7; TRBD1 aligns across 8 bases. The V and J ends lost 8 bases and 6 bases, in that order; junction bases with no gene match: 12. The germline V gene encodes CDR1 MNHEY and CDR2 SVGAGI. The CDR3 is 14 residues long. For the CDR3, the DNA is TGTGCCAGCGGACAGGGACGTCCGGCCCCCGAGCAGTACTTC. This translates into CASGQGRPAPEQYF.

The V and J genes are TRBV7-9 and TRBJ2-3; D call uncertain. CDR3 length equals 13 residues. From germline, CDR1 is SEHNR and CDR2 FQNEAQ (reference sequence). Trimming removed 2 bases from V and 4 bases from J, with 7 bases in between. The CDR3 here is CASSLLSADTQYF. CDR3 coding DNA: TGTGCCAGCAGCTTACTCAGCGCAGATACGCAGTATTTT. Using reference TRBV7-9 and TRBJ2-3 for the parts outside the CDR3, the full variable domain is DTGVSQNPRHKITKRGQNVTFRCDPISEHNRLYWYRQTLGQGPEFLTYFQNEAQLEKSRLLSDRFSAERPKGSFSTLEIQRTEQGDSAMYLCASSLLSADTQYFGPGTRLTVL.

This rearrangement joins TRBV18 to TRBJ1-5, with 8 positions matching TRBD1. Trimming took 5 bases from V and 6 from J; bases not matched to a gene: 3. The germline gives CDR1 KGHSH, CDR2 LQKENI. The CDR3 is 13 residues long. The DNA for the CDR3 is TGTGCCAGCTCAGAGGGACAGGCTCAGCCCCAGCATTTT. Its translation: CASSEGQAQPQHF.

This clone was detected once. This chain's CDR3 is CASSSQGAATNEKLFF. In DNA form, the CDR3 reads TGCGCCAGCAGTTCACAGGGGGCTGCAACTAATGAAAAACTGTTTTTT. The V gene is TRBV5-1, the J gene TRBJ1-4; the match to TRBD1 covers 9 bases. Losses at the gene ends were 5 bases for V and 0 bases for J; bases not matched to a gene: 5. Germline CDR1 SGHRS, CDR2 YFSETQ. The CDR3 loop spans 16 amino acids.

The CDR3 protein is CATSRDDERGGYGYTF. The CDR3 DNA follows: TGTGCCACCAGCAGAGACGATGAAAGGGGTGGCTATGGCTACACCTTC. The J gene is TRBJ1-2, the V gene TRBV15; D might be TRBD1 (5 bases). The CDR3 runs 16 residues. V lost 0 bases and J lost 4, with 15 bases in between. Looked up from germline, CDR1 is LNHNV and CDR2 is YYDKDF (reference sequence).

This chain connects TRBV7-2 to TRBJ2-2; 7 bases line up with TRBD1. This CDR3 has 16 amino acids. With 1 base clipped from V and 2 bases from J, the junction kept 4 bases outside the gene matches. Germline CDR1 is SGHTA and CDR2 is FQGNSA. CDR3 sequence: CASSLVPGGNTGELFF. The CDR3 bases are TGTGCCAGCAGCTTAGTCCCAGGGGGAAACACCGGGGAGCTGTTTTTT.

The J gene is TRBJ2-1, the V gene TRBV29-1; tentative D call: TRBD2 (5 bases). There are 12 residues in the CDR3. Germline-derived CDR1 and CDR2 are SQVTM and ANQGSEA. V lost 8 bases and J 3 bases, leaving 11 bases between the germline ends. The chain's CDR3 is CSPIGVYNEQFF. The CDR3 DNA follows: TGCAGCCCGATCGGGGTCTACAATGAGCAGTTCTTC.

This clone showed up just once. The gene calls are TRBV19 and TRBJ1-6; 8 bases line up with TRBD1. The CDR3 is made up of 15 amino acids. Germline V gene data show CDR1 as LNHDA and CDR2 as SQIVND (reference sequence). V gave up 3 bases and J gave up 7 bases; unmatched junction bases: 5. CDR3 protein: CASSILQGGNSPLHF. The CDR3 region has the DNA TGTGCCAGTAGTATTCTACAGGGGGGAAATTCACCCCTCCACTTT.

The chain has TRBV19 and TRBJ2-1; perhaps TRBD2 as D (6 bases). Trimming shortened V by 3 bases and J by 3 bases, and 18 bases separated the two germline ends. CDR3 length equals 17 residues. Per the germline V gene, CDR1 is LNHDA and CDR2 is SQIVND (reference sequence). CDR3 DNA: TGTGCCAGTAGTATGGGGGACCCGGGGGAACACTACAATGAGCAGTTCTTC. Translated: CASSMGDPGEHYNEQFF.

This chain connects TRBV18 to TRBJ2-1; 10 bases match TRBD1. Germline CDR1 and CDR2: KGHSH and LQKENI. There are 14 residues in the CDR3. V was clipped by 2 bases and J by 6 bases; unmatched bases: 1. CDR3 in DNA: TGTGCCAGCTCACCAAGGACAGGGGGCAATGAGCAGTTCTTC. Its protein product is CASSPRTGGNEQFF.

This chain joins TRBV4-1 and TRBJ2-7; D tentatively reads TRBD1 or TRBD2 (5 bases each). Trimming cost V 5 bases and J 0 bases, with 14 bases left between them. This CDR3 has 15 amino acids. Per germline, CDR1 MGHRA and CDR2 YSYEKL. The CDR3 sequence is CASSWDGRGSYEQYF. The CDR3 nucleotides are TGCGCCAGCAGCTGGGACGGTCGGGGCTCCTACGAGCAGTACTTC.

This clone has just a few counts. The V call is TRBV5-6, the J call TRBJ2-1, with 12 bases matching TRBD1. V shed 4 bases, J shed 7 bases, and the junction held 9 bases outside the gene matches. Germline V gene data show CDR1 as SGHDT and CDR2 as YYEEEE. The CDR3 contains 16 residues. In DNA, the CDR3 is TGTGCCAGCAGCCCACAAGGGGACAGGGGGCGAAATGAGCAGTTCTTC. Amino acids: CASSPQGDRGRNEQFF.

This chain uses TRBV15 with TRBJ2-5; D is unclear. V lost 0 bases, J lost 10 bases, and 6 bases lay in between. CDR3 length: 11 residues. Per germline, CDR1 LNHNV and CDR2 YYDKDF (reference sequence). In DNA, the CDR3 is TGTGCCACCAGCAGAGATTATGACCAGTACTTC. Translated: CATSRDYDQYF. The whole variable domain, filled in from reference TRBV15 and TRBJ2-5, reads DAMVIQNPRYQVTQFGKPVTLSCSQTLNHNVMYWYQQKSSQAPKLLFHYYDKDFNNEADTPDNFQSRRPNTSFCFLDIRSPGLGDTAMYLCATSRDYDQYFGPGTRLLVL.

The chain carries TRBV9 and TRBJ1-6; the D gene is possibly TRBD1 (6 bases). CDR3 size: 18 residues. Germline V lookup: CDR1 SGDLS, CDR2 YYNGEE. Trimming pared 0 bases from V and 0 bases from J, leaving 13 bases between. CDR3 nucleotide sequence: TGTGCCAGCAGCGTAGGAGGGGGGACCACCTCCTATAATTCACCCCTCCACTTT. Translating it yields CASSVGGGTTSYNSPLHF. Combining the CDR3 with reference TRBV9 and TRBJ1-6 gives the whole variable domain DSGVTQTPKHLITATGQRVTLRCSPRSGDLSVYWYQQSLDQGLQFLIQYYNGEERAKGNILERFSAQQFPDLHSELNLSSLELGDSALYFCASSVGGGTTSYNSPLHFGNGTRLTVT.

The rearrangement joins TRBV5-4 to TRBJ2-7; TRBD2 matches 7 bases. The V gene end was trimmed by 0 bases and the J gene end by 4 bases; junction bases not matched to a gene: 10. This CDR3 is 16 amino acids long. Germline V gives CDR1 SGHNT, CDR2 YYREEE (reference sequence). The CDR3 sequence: CASSLASAGVGYEQYF. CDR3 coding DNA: TGTGCCAGCAGCTTGGCCTCGGCGGGGGTAGGGTACGAGCAGTACTTC.

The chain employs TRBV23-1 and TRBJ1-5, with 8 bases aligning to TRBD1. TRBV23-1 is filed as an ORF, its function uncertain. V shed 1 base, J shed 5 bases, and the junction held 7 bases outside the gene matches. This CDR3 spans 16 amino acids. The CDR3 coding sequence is TGCGCCAGCAGTCAATTAAACAGGGGGAGAGATCAGCCCCAGCATTTT. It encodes CASSQLNRGRDQPQHF.

The CDR3 nucleotides are TGTGCCAGCAGCCCCCAGACCAGCACAGATACGCAGTATTTT. Its translation is CASSPQTSTDTQYF. V usage is TRBV5-4 and J usage is TRBJ2-3; D is uncertain. CDR3 length: 14 residues. V lost 4 bases to trimming and J lost 0 bases, with 9 bases between them. Germline CDR1 is SGHNT and CDR2 is YYREEE (reference sequence).

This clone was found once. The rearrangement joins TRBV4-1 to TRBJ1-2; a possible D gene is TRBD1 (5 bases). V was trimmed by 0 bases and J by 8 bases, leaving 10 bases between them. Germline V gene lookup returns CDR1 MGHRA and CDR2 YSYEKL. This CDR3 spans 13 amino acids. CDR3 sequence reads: CASSQDLWGGYTF. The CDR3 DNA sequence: TGCGCCAGCAGCCAAGACCTATGGGGGGGCTACACCTTC.

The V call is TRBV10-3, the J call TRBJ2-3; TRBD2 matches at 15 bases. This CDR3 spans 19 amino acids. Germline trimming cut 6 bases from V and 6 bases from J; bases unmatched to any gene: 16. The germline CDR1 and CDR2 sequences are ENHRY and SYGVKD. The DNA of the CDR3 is TGTGCCATCAGACCGGGACTAGCGGGGGGTTACCCGGATTTGGATACGCAGTATTTT. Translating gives CAIRPGLAGGYPDLDTQYF.